The T cell receptor beta chain described here comes from a study of T-cell reconstitution after alpha-beta-depleted transplantation in children. With 2 bases removed from V and 9 bases from J, the gap between germline ends came to 16 bases. Germline CDR1 and CDR2: MDHEN and SYDVKM. This CDR3 spans 14 amino acids. A TCRbeta library incorporating unique molecular identifiers was prepared. TCRdb re-derived calls from the PCR reads in MiXCR, one entry per CDR3 protein. The table lists some 200,000 distinct CDR3 sequences, around 8.9% of them singletons, with approximately 5% in the top ten. The sequence derives from a human donor who donated a stem cell graft to a child with SCID. The chain couples TRBV28 to TRBJ2-5; D may be TRBD2 (7 bases). The material was PBMCs from the stem cell graft donor, obtained from the stem cell graft. This chain's CDR3 is CASSLRGGPAAQYF. The CDR3 DNA is TGTGCCAGCAGTTTAAGGGGGGGACCTGCGGCCCAGTACTTC.